This T cell receptor (beta chain) originates from a study of cytomegalovirus exposure and HLA in healthy donors. Study-wide points: Associated with cytomegalovirus, according to the listing, were around 160 TCR beta chains.

Worth noting for this clone: What it recognizes is unknown.

The germline V and J ends were trimmed by 0 bases and 4 bases, with 15 bases remaining between them. The CDR3 sequence is 16 residues long. Per the germline V gene, CDR1 is SGHAT and CDR2 is FQNNGV. Produced via immunoSEQ multiplex PCR; TCRdb's table is partial and in-frame only. In the table there are 250,000 to 300,000 clones, around 85% of which are singletons. The receptor comes from a woman aged 18-29 years in good health and CMV-seronegative. The chain has TRBV11-2 and TRBJ1-1; TRBD1 is a possible D gene (5 bases). Specimen: PBMCs. CDR3 sequence (DNA): TGTGCCAGCAGCTTAGATCCCGACGGGGGAGGCACTGAAGCTTTCTTT. Its protein product is CASSLDPDGGGTEAFF.